The entry that follows covers one TCR beta chain sequence. Its antigen remains undetermined. No per-base quality is available; no much larger clone lies one base away. This record belongs to a study of cytomegalovirus exposure and HLA in healthy donors (dated by TCRdb to 2016 to 2017). Regarding the study in general: An earlier analysis of under 600 of the donors reported approximately 270 Gb of sequence data and roughly 100 million unique TCR beta sequences from approximately 180 million T cells. An early release covering 500 to 750 HLA-typed donors comprised 250 to 350 gigabases of sequencing data and 65 million to 100 million unique TCR sequences. Among the approximately 430 genotyped donors, under 90% belonged to the genetic ancestry cluster associated with self-reported Caucasian donors. The aim of the study was to test whether cataloging public T cell receptors could identify signatures of past pathogen exposure. The T cell repertoires of several hundred subjects were profiled by immunosequencing and related to cytomegalovirus serostatus. Along with the roughly 670-subject first cohort, a separate validation cohort of around 120 different subjects was used. To predict cytomegalovirus infection status, the study brought together high-throughput TCR immunosequencing, statistical association of individual TCRs with disease status, and machine learning. In a later analysis, previously published TCR beta repertoires from 550 to 750 donors were re-analyzed and high-resolution HLA genotyping was added so that TCR occurrence patterns could be studied. Rather than drawing on any new phenotypic data, the later analysis identified candidate immune exposures from TCR beta sequences and the way those sequences occurred across donors. To decide whether each TCR beta V gene segment behaved as functional or pseudogenic, an earlier analysis of fewer than 750 of the donors relied on high-throughput TCR beta sequencing. Donor age, sex, ethnicity and CMV serostatus were collected together with the repertoire data. A later genetic analysis used genome-wide SNP genotypes for about 60% of the roughly 700 donors, treating that subset as a discovery cohort. All discovery cohort repertoires had been generated on a single sequencing platform. Both class I and class II loci were covered by HLA typing, at four-digit resolution. The number of typed donors differed by locus: about 620-640 for A, B, C, DRB1 and DQB1; 522 for DQA1; 606 for DPA1; and 400 to 480 for DPB1. Because of strong linkage in the cohort, roughly five DR-DQ haplotypes were treated as single units for association and clustering. Among some 400 genotyped donors of the cohort, an average of approximately 240,000 unique TCR beta nucleotide sequences was sequenced per donor, of which 15% to 20% were non-productive. Overall study results and their limits: In vitro tests confirmed that three of the cytomegalovirus-associated TCR beta chains recognize cytomegalovirus antigens. According to the authors, the approach could potentially be generalized to other disease states and immunological phenotypes. In this cohort, only TCR beta chains were sequenced, and detectable features were limited by the absence of alpha or paired-chain data. Linkage disequilibrium might explain the correlated functional status among segregating V segments, but an unknown experimental factor could not be ruled out. Because counts were too low, about 18 rarely observed V segments, including chromosome 9 orphons, were excluded from the earlier analysis of under 650 of the donors. In a later analysis, the rate of TCR association differed among HLA loci, with DRB1 alleles having the most associated TCRs and HLA-C alleles having the fewest. The study gave a list of 150 to 200 TCR beta chains associated with cytomegalovirus. In a later analysis, some 18,000 TCR beta sequences were associated with specific HLA alleles at a false discovery rate of 0.05. A later analysis reported that several top co-occurrence clusters appeared linked to parvovirus B19, influenza, CMV and Epstein-Barr virus. The presence/absence analyses assumed that sequencing depth was roughly uniform across donors, and that assumption may not be true. A further reported finding was that TCR beta sequences accurately predicted the HLA-A and HLA-B alleles for most subjects in the first cohort. In a later analysis, most CMV-associated TCR beta chains were found to appear HLA-restricted, with HLA associations seemingly driven largely by CMV exposure. The classifier was reported to diagnose cytomegalovirus status with high specificity and sensitivity in both the original cohort and the validation cohort. For the cohort, immune exposure information was limited to CMV serostatus. A later genetic analysis reported fewer N-insertions in productive TCRs among donors in an Asian-associated ancestry cluster than the roughly 700-donor mean. Some IMGT-functional V segments, including TRBV6-2 and TRBV6-3, could not be distinguished by the 87-base-pair reads and were therefore excluded. A later genetic analysis associated a missense DCLRE1C variant with V-gene and J-gene trimming of TCR beta chains, and an independent cohort replicated the association. A group of highly shared sequence variants was considered likely to be a technical artifact of the sequencing pipeline. In a later analysis, HLA-associated TCR beta chains showed more clonal expansion and lower generation probabilities than non-associated chains that were equally common. Most TCR sequences were observed very rarely across donors, whereas some public TCRs were present in many individuals. In an earlier analysis of 587 of the donors, most TCR beta V segments were observed in productive rearrangements about 90% or about 30% of the time, broadly matching IMGT annotations. Strong co-occurrence of HLA alleles, especially DR and DQ, made assigning TCR associations to individual alleles difficult. Because some donors lacked HLA typing at each locus, the association tests relied only on the typed subset.

Library method: the immunoSEQ multiplex PCR assay. A mixture of 60 forward primers for TCR Vbeta segments and 13 reverse primers for TCR Jbeta segments was used in the multiplex PCR. A multiplex PCR assay on genomic DNA amplified the CDR3 region of rearranged TCR beta genes. On the Illumina HiSeq System, the amplified TCR beta libraries were sequenced as 87-base-pair reads. In the paper's pipeline: In a later analysis, some 80 million unique TCR beta chains were counted across the roughly 610 repertoires, and around 11 million of these chains were shared by at least two donors. To remove PCR and sequencing errors, raw reads were error-corrected and collapsed into unique sequences using a nearest-neighbor algorithm that merged closely related sequences. V, D and J gene segments were assigned by aligning CDR3 sequences to IMGT reference sequences. For a sequence to be retained, at least a six-nucleotide match to both a V gene segment and a J gene segment was required. Rearrangements were called productive when the CDR3 lacked stop codons and stayed in frame with V and J; all others were non-productive. Following IMGT convention, CDR3 was defined as the stretch from the second conserved V-encoded cysteine to the conserved J-encoded phenylalanine. In an earlier analysis of more than 550 of the donors, sequences lacking an unambiguous match to a single V gene segment were excluded. An earlier analysis of a few hundred of the donors called V segments functional above 56.7% productive rearrangements and segregating when the between-donor standard deviation exceeded 5%. A statistical classification framework was built to diagnose cytomegalovirus status from the catalog of TCR beta chain sequences. V and J gene assignment, in a later analysis, came from comparing TCR nucleotide sequences with IMGT/GENE-DB human TR gene sequences. A later analysis assigned CDR3 sequences and most-parsimonious VDJ recombination scenarios with the TCRdist pipeline. In a later analysis, every TCR beta chain was defined by the combination of its CDR3 amino acid sequence and its V-gene family, and reads without a unique V-gene family were dropped. To address suspected cross-contamination and a sequencing artifact, a later analysis removed over 500 highly shared, low-generation-probability nucleotide sequences. A later analysis calculated a clonal expansion index for each public chain from normalized within-repertoire ranks of inferred template counts. In a later analysis, generation probabilities were computed using a VDJ recombination model fitted to out-of-frame rearrangements, and the results were checked against IGoR. A later analysis scored TCR-TCR, TCR-HLA and TCR-CMV co-occurrence with hypergeometric tests, applying a repertoire-size bias correction to TCR pairs. A later analysis estimated false discovery rates by permuting HLA or CMV assignments 20 times. In a later analysis, co-occurring TCRs were grouped using DBSCAN, with TCRdist sequence similarity added in when clustering inside HLA-allele-positive subsets. Repertoires with fewer than 30,000 or more than 120,000 public chains, plus five repertoires with anomalous nucleotide sharing, were excluded from co-occurrence clustering. Here the immuneACCESS table is served through TCRdb, limited to in-frame sequences with V and J called. Missing clones are a known gap in these copies; in checked studies unresolved V genes cover under half, and the rest lacks a known reason. V and J calls and clone size are copied from that table; D and trimming were computed from the DNA. The sample data list under 200,000 clones, and roughly 80% of these were observed just once. The ten largest clones capture approximately 2.5% of the sample.

In total, roughly 670 healthy bone marrow donors made up the cohort. Cohort members were all nominally healthy when sampled, although unrecorded immune exposures were likely present. The donor was CMV seronegative and was included in the group of over 300 seronegative cohort members. A peripheral blood sample was collected from each donor, and TCR beta sequencing was performed on peripheral blood mononuclear cells. Genomic DNA was extracted from the blood cell samples with the Qiagen DNeasy Blood Extraction Kit. Reading from cysteine to phenylalanine, the CDR3 counts 17 amino acids. Kept here is only the CDR3 DNA, which spans 51 bases and is read in frame from base 1. Per the germline V gene, SGHRS is the CDR1 and YFSETQ is the CDR2. The germline V end is reduced by 0 bases and the J end by 0 bases; junction bases left unmatched: 5.

The chain is encoded by TRBV5-1 joined to TRBJ2-5; TRBD2 lines up with 10 middle nucleotides. The TCR was taken from a man aged 60 to 75 in good health and CMV-seronegative. Sequenced: PBMCs. The bases are TGCGCCAGCAGCTTGGTTTCTAGCGGGGGCTACCAAGAGACCCAGTACTTC. It codes for CASSLVSSGGYQETQYF.